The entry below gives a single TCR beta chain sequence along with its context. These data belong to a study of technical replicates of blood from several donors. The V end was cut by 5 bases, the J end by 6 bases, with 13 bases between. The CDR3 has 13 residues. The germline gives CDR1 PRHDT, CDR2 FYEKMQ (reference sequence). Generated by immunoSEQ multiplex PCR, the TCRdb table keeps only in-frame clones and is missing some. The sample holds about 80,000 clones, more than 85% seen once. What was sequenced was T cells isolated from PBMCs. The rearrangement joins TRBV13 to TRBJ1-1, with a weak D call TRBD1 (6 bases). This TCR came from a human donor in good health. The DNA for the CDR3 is TGTGCCAGCAGCCCCTTACAGGGATCTGAAGCTTTCTTT. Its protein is CASSPLQGSEAFF.